Shown below are 27 T cell receptor beta chains from a single sample sequenced in a study of T cell changes during pregnancy in multiple sclerosis. TCRdb keeps only in-frame clones here, not all; method: immunoSEQ multiplex PCR. This table holds tens of thousands of clones, roughly 93% found once. The sequenced sample was peripheral blood, obtained in the second trimester of pregnancy. The origin of the receptors is a female donor with multiple sclerosis, enrolled in a pregnancy study.

This clone was seen only once. The chain employs TRBV11-3 and TRBJ2-1; TRBD2 agrees at 9 bases. The CDR3 loop spans 16 amino acids. Losses at the gene ends were 5 bases for V and 4 bases for J; bases not matched to a gene: 9. Germline CDR1 is SGHNT and CDR2 is YENEEA. The CDR3 region is CASSLTSGKPYNEQFF. The CDR3 bases are TGTGCCAGCAGCCTGACTAGCGGAAAACCTTACAATGAGCAGTTCTTC.

This chain joins TRBV5-1 and TRBJ2-5; 11 nucleotides line up with TRBD1. The CDR3 extends over 14 amino acids. With 3 bases clipped from V and 5 bases from J, the junction kept 3 bases outside the gene matches. CDR1 is SGHRS, CDR2 YFSETQ, per germline. The CDR3 DNA is TGCGCCAGCAGCTGGACAGGGGGCACCGAGACCCAGTACTTC. Its translation: CASSWTGGTETQYF. The variable domain in full, with the rest retrieved from reference TRBV5-1 and TRBJ2-5, is KAGVTQTPRYLIKTRGQQVTLSCSPISGHRSVSWYQQTPGQGLQFLFEYFSETQRNKGNFPGRFSGRQFSNSRSEMNVSTLELGDSALYLCASSWTGGTETQYFGPGTRLLVL.

The chain links TRBV25-1 to TRBJ2-7, with 9 bases aligning to TRBD1. Germline V gene sequence: CDR1 MGHDK, CDR2 SYGVNS. The V and J ends lost 7 bases and 4 bases, in that order; junction bases with no gene match: 14. CDR3 length: 16 amino acids. The CDR3 here is CASKGGTGPFFYEQYF. In DNA form, the CDR3 reads TGTGCCAGCAAAGGAGGGACAGGGCCGTTTTTTTACGAGCAGTACTTC.

The count of this clone is one. The gene calls are TRBV4-1 and TRBJ2-3; 8 bases fit TRBD2. Germline CDR1 and CDR2: MGHRA and YSYEKL. The CDR3 loop spans 16 amino acids. J was trimmed by 7 bases and V by 0 bases; bases with no gene match: 9. Here the CDR3 reads CASSQDPAGAVNTQYF. CDR3 bases: TGCGCCAGCAGCCAAGATCCAGCGGGAGCCGTAAATACGCAGTATTTT.

The chain carries TRBV19 and TRBJ1-4; a weak D match, TRBD1 (6 bases). Germline V gene lookup returns CDR1 LNHDA and CDR2 SQIVND (reference sequence). The CDR3 sequence is 16 residues long. V lost 3 bases and J lost 8, with 19 bases in between. The CDR3 nucleotides read TGTGCCAGTAGTATCGGGAAACAGGGCGTGGAGGAAAAACTGTTTTTT. Its translation is CASSIGKQGVEEKLFF.

The rearrangement uses TRBV4-3 and TRBJ2-7; the D gene is possibly TRBD2 (6 bases). Germline CDR1 and CDR2: LGHNA and YSLEER. The CDR3 sequence is 15 residues long. V was clipped by 0 bases and J by 4 bases, with 13 bases between them. The chain's CDR3 is CASSQDRDLKYEQYF. CDR3 DNA: TGCGCCAGCAGCCAAGACCGGGACTTAAAATACGAGCAGTACTTC.

This chain links TRBV2 with TRBJ2-1; the match to TRBD1 covers 9 bases. The germline V gene has CDR1 SNHLY and CDR2 FYNNEI. The CDR3 contains 16 residues. The ends lost 5 bases at V and 1 base at J; junction bases unmatched: 6. The DNA for the CDR3 is TGTGCCAGCAGTTTACAGGGGGCCATTTCCTACAATGAGCAGTTCTTC. It yields the protein CASSLQGAISYNEQFF.

CDR3 amino acids: CAWSPAGRGTGYGYTF. CDR3 DNA: TGTGCCTGGAGTCCCGCGGGGCGGGGGACAGGGTATGGCTACACCTTC. The gene calls are TRBV30 and TRBJ1-2; TRBD1 aligns across 9 bases. The CDR3 has 16 residues. Trimming cost V 2 bases and J 5 bases; bases outside gene matches: 12. In germline, CDR1 is GTSNPN, CDR2 SVGIG (reference sequence).

The genes are TRBV4-1 and TRBJ1-3; D ambiguous. The CDR3 has 13 amino acids. Germline assignment: CDR1 MGHRA and CDR2 YSYEKL. V lost 1 base and J lost 9, with 10 bases in between. The CDR3 is CASSQGSFGTIYF. CDR3 DNA: TGCGCCAGCAGCCAAGGGTCCTTCGGCACCATATATTTT.

The chain uses TRBV11-3 and TRBJ2-5; 7 bases align to TRBD2. With V trimmed by 5 bases and J by 4 bases, 10 bases remained unmatched. The germline V gene has CDR1 SGHNT and CDR2 YENEEA. The CDR3 consists of 15 residues. The CDR3 DNA is TGTGCCAGCAGCCCGCTAGGCGGGAGTGGAGAGACCCAGTACTTC. This sequence encodes CASSPLGGSGETQYF.

The J gene is TRBJ2-3, the V gene TRBV27, with a tentative D call TRBD1 (5 bases). Germline CDR1 MNHEY, CDR2 SMNVEV (reference sequence). The CDR3 length is 14 residues. Trimming removed 8 bases from V and 4 bases from J, with 16 bases in between. The CDR3 DNA reads as TGTGCCAGCCGACCTCAGGGTACCTCAGATACGCAGTATTTT. This codes for CASRPQGTSDTQYF.

The chain employs TRBV12-5 and TRBJ1-3; possible D gene TRBD1, 6 bases. Trimming pared 0 bases from V and 0 bases from J, leaving 12 bases between. The length of the CDR3 is 17 residues. Germline V CDR1 and CDR2: LGHNT, FRNRAP. The chain's CDR3 is CASGLVLDRDSGNTIYF. In DNA, the CDR3 is TGTGCTAGTGGTTTGGTTTTGGACAGAGACTCTGGAAACACCATATATTTT.

The V and J genes are TRBV5-6 and TRBJ2-2; D gene ambiguous. V was trimmed by 0 bases and J by 0 bases, leaving 6 bases between them. The CDR3 spans 15 residues. Germline loops: CDR1 SGHDT, CDR2 YYEEEE. The CDR3 DNA follows: TGTGCCAGCAGCTTGGGAGCAACGAACACCGGGGAGCTGTTTTTT. Amino acids: CASSLGATNTGELFF.

The J gene is TRBJ2-7, the V gene TRBV6-6, with TRBD1 identical over 10 bases. The V and J ends lost 7 bases and 5 bases, in that order; junction bases with no gene match: 8. The CDR3 spans 14 residues. Per germline, CDR1 MNHNY and CDR2 SVGAGI (reference sequence). CDR3 nucleotide sequence: TGTGCCAGCAAAAGACAGGGGGCAGTTGACGAGCAGTACTTC. Its protein is CASKRQGAVDEQYF.

V and J are TRBV28 and TRBJ2-7, with D uncertain. V shed 3 bases and J shed 3 bases, with 12 bases lying between them. The CDR3 sequence is 14 residues long. The germline V gene encodes CDR1 MDHEN and CDR2 SYDVKM. The CDR3 bases are TGTGCCAGCAGTTTGTTCAGAGGAAGCTACGAGCAGTACTTC. Its translation: CASSLFRGSYEQYF.

The chain uses TRBV4-2 and TRBJ2-3; a possible D gene is TRBD1 (5 bases). This CDR3 is 14 amino acids long. Trimming removed 1 base from V and 7 bases from J, with 12 bases in between. Germline-derived CDR1 and CDR2 are LGHNA and YNFKEQ. The CDR3 DNA sequence: TGTGCCAGCAGCCAAGGAAGTGGGGCGAATACGCAGTATTTT. This translates into CASSQGSGANTQYF.

This chain joins TRBV7-2 and TRBJ1-2, with D maybe TRBD1 (6 bases). Germline CDR1 is SGHTA and CDR2 is FQGNSA. Trimming shortened V by 4 bases and J by 8 bases, and 20 bases separated the two germline ends. This CDR3 region has 15 residues. The CDR3 DNA sequence: TGTGCCAGCAGCTGGGGGCGGGGGGGCGCAGAGGGCTACACCTTC. Translation gives CASSWGRGGAEGYTF.

This chain links TRBV27 with TRBJ2-5; 7 nucleotides align to TRBD1. CDR3 length equals 13 residues. Germline CDR1 reads MNHEY; CDR2 reads SMNVEV (reference sequence). V shed 6 bases, J shed 2 bases, and the junction held 3 bases outside the gene matches. This chain's CDR3 is CASRPDRQETQYF. CDR3 coding DNA: TGTGCCAGCAGACCGGACAGGCAAGAGACCCAGTACTTC.

CDR3 DNA: TGTGCCAGCAGCAAAGCATGGGGGCTAGCGGGGCTGGATTCCTACAATGAGCAGTTCTTC. This sequence encodes CASSKAWGLAGLDSYNEQFF. V usage is TRBV21-1 and J usage is TRBJ2-1; TRBD2 reflects the table's D call only, with no check against the DNA. TRBV21-1 is labeled a pseudogene. There are 20 residues in the CDR3.

CDR3 in amino acids: CASSFRGGRARTDTQYF. DNA of the CDR3: TGTGCCAGCAGTTTCAGAGGCGGGAGAGCTCGGACAGATACGCAGTATTTT. The V and J genes are TRBV27 and TRBJ2-3, with 7 bases fitting TRBD2. The CDR3 runs to 17 residues. Losses at the gene ends were 3 bases for V and 3 bases for J; bases not matched to a gene: 12. CDR1 is MNHEY, CDR2 SMNVEV, per germline (reference sequence).

This clone was counted between two and nine times. The chain is built from TRBV9 and TRBJ1-3; 7 nucleotides align to TRBD1. The ends lost 2 bases at V and 0 bases at J; junction bases unmatched: 8. Germline CDR1 and CDR2: SGDLS and YYNGEE. The CDR3 runs to 17 residues. The CDR3 DNA reads TGTGCCAGCAGCGTCTCACAGGGGTTTCTCTCTGGAAACACCATATATTTT. Translating it yields CASSVSQGFLSGNTIYF.

This sequence joins TRBV5-5 and TRBJ1-1; a possible D gene is TRBD1 (6 bases). The CDR3 runs to 15 residues. CDR1 is SGHKS and CDR2 is YYEKEE in the germline V gene (reference sequence). V lost 4 bases and J lost 1, with 14 bases in between. The CDR3 DNA follows: TGTGCCAGCAGCGGGTACAGGGCCGGGAACACTGAAGCTTTCTTT. This gives the protein CASSGYRAGNTEAFF.

This sequence joins TRBV7-3 and TRBJ2-1, with 8 bases lining up with TRBD2. From germline, CDR1 is SGHTA and CDR2 FQGTGA. After removal of 2 bases from V and 3 bases from J, the junction contained 3 bases not matched to a gene. The CDR3 runs to 15 residues. The CDR3 DNA is TGTGCCAGCAGCTTATGGCTAGCGGGCTACAATGAGCAGTTCTTC. Its protein product is CASSLWLAGYNEQFF.

This clone turned up a few times. V and J are TRBV6-5 and TRBJ1-1; 9 bases line up with TRBD1. V dropped 7 bases and J dropped 6; count of bases not matched to a gene: 12. The CDR3 extends over 15 amino acids. CDR1 and CDR2 from the germline V gene are MNHEY and SVGAGI. The CDR3 sequence is CASTGPGDRASEAFF. In nucleotides, the CDR3 is TGTGCCAGCACCGGACCGGGGGACAGGGCGTCTGAAGCTTTCTTT.

This clone was counted a single time. V and J are TRBV4-3 and TRBJ1-1; possibly TRBD1 for D (5 bases). Trimming pared 0 bases from V and 3 bases from J, leaving 8 bases between. The CDR3 spans 14 residues. Per the germline V gene, CDR1 is LGHNA and CDR2 is YSLEER. The CDR3 nucleotides are TGCGCCAGCAGCCAAGATGGGGCCTACACTGAAGCTTTCTTT. It encodes CASSQDGAYTEAFF.

This chain joins TRBV7-2 and TRBJ2-3; no clear D. Germline V lookup: CDR1 SGHTA, CDR2 FQGNSA. Trimming shortened V by 1 base and J by 7 bases, and 9 bases separated the two germline ends. This CDR3 comprises 13 residues. CDR3 coding DNA: TGTGCCAGCAGCTTAGAATTTGTCAATACGCAGTATTTT. Amino acids: CASSLEFVNTQYF. Full variable domain (outside the CDR3, taken from reference TRBV7-2 and TRBJ2-3): GAGVSQSPSNKVTEKGKDVELRCDPISGHTALYWYRQSLGQGLEFLIYFQGNSAPDKSGLPSDRFSAERTGGSVSTLTIQRTQQEDSAVYLCASSLEFVNTQYFGPGTRLTVL.

This chain uses TRBV9 with TRBJ2-1; D remains unclear. The germline gives CDR1 SGDLS, CDR2 YYNGEE. V shed 2 bases and J shed 8 bases, with 8 bases lying between them. This CDR3 region has 12 residues. This chain's CDR3 is CASSVRYDEQFF. CDR3 coding DNA: TGTGCCAGCAGCGTCAGGTATGATGAGCAGTTCTTC.